These T cell receptor beta chains were read from a single sample in a study of blood T cell repertoires in COVID-19. Sequenced by immunoSEQ multiplex PCR; TCRdb stores in-frame clones only, minus some. The sample yields 90,000 to 130,000 clones, less than 85% seen once. The sample comprised peripheral blood. The receptors derive from a woman aged 80 or over with acute or convalescent COVID-19. Each CDR3 is given with its conserved first and last residue. D genes are given only for firm matches. Some rows have no size entry. The others give once, few or many, or a class for an expanded clone.

V	J	size	D	CDR3	DNA
TRBV11-3	TRBJ1-5	.	.	CASSQRLGLGGASQPQHF	TGTGCCAGCAGCCAGCGATTGGGCCTGGGGGGGGCTTCTCAGCCCCAGCATTTT
TRBV19	TRBJ1-4	.	TRBD1	CASTDVGQGGKLFF	TGTGCCAGTACCGATGTGGGACAGGGAGGAAAACTGTTTTTT
TRBV19	TRBJ2-7	.	TRBD1	CASSEAGTGGSYEQYF	TGTGCCAGTAGTGAAGCCGGGACAGGGGGGTCCTACGAGCAGTACTTC
TRBV3-1/TRBV3-2	TRBJ1-3	.	.	CASSQEGQSFSGNTIYF	TGTGCCAGCAGCCAAGAGGGACAATCCTTCTCTGGAAACACCATATATTTT
TRBV3-1/TRBV3-2	TRBJ2-1	.	TRBD2	CASSQQRGGEQFF	TGTGCCAGCAGCCAACAGCGGGGGGGAGAGCAGTTCTTC
TRBV7-9	TRBJ1-5	.	TRBD1	CASSSNYLRQGARQPQHF	TGTGCCAGCAGCAGCAATTACCTAAGACAGGGGGCCCGACAGCCCCAGCATTTT
TRBV5-4	TRBJ2-2	.	TRBD2	CASSPAGMNTGELFF	TGTGCCAGCAGCCCAGCGGGAATGAACACCGGGGAGCTGTTTTTT
TRBV5-4	TRBJ2-5	.	TRBD1	CASSFSAGGQGETQYF	TGTGCCAGCAGCTTTTCAGCAGGGGGCCAGGGGGAGACCCAGTACTTC
TRBV28	TRBJ2-7	.	TRBD1	CASSSRPGTGTYEQYF	TGTGCCAGCAGTTCCCGACCCGGGACAGGGACCTACGAGCAGTACTTC
TRBV11-1	TRBJ1-1	once	TRBD1	CASSLVTGAGTEAFF	TGTGCCAGCAGCTTGGTTACAGGGGCAGGGACTGAAGCTTTCTTT
TRBV19	TRBJ1-5	.	.	CASSPRGGGNQPQHF	TGTGCCAGTAGTCCCCGGGGGGGCGGGAATCAGCCCCAGCATTTT
TRBV4-2	TRBJ2-7	.	.	CASSQESAFIYEQYF	TGTGCCAGCAGCCAAGAAAGTGCGTTCATCTACGAGCAGTACTTC
TRBV7-9	TRBJ1-5	.	.	CASSLGTENQPQHF	TGTGCCAGCAGCTTAGGGACAGAGAATCAGCCCCAGCATTTT
TRBV18	TRBJ2-7	.	TRBD1	CASSSSSATGGYEQYF	TGTGCCAGCTCATCATCCTCCGCGACAGGGGGTTACGAGCAGTACTTC
TRBV10-3	TRBJ1-3	.	TRBD1	CATGTVGNTIYF	TGTGCCACCGGGACAGTCGGAAACACCATATATTTT
TRBV7-6	TRBJ2-7	.	.	CASSPYSRLQGHEQYF	TGTGCCAGCAGCCCCTATTCACGTCTACAGGGACACGAGCAGTACTTC
TRBV2	TRBJ2-7	.	.	CASSEGTPAGQYF	TGTGCCAGCAGTGAAGGGACGCCCGCGGGGCAGTACTTC
TRBV7-8	TRBJ1-5	.	.	CASSLVMAGLGVNQPQHF	TGTGCCAGCAGCTTAGTTATGGCGGGGTTGGGGGTCAATCAGCCCCAGCATTTT
TRBV28	TRBJ1-1	few	.	CASIRGTKGEAFF	TGTGCCAGCATTAGGGGCACCAAAGGTGAAGCTTTCTTT
TRBV18	TRBJ1-1	.	.	CASSLETVNTEAFF	TGTGCCAGCTCACTAGAAACGGTGAACACTGAAGCTTTCTTT
TRBV7-6	TRBJ2-3	.	TRBD1	CASSQTRDRVTDTQYF	TGTGCCAGCAGCCAGACCCGGGACAGGGTTACAGATACGCAGTATTTT
TRBV7-7	TRBJ2-3	.	.	CASSHGTPSTDTQYF	TGTGCTAGCAGCCACGGGACTCCCAGCACAGATACGCAGTATTTT
TRBV6-5	TRBJ2-3	.	TRBD2	CVAGGLADTQYF	TGTGTAGCGGGGGGGCTTGCAGATACGCAGTATTTT